This entry describes one T cell receptor beta chain. As yet, its antigen is unknown. Treatment reported: oral pan-JAK inhibitor, 5-10 mg twice daily. CD4+ and CD8+ T cells were sorted from PBMCs. The sequencing template was cDNA reverse transcribed from extracted RNA. Data came from immunoSEQ multiplex PCR; TCRdb stores just in-frame clones and leaves some out. The table records about 210,000 clones, 50% to 70% of them present only once. This sample is part of a study of CD8+ T cells in alopecia areata. Whole-study results and caveats: Tofacitinib yielded significantly lower scalp clonality and fewer expanded CD8+ clones among the top 100. Normal skin contains resident alphabeta T cells, and these are also sequenced in scalp samples.

Sequencing was performed on CD4+ T cells sorted from blood, taken at week 4, from a patient treated with tofacitinib. The receptor was derived from a human donor with alopecia areata.

CDR3 sequence reads: CAWSVQGAFGNTIYF. For the CDR3, the DNA is TGTGCCTGGAGTGTACAGGGGGCTTTTGGAAACACCATATATTTT. V and J are TRBV30 and TRBJ1-3, with 9 bases fitting TRBD1. Per the germline V gene, CDR1 is GTSNPN and CDR2 is SVGIG (reference sequence). V trimming: 0 bases; J trimming: 3 bases; junction bases outside the gene matches: 3. CDR3 length: 15 residues.